The 22 T cell receptor beta chains given below trace back to one sample, sequenced in a study of memory CD4+ T cells and cytomegalovirus serostatus (dated by TCRdb to about 2019). Library preparation was by the immunoSEQ multiplex PCR assay. TCRdb carries this immuneACCESS record with in-frame sequences only. Its versions omit some clonotypes, under half of them owing to an unresolved V gene in the studies checked, with the rest unexplained. The sample table holds fewer than 75,000 clones, of which roughly four fifths were seen once. The ten largest account for 0.75% to 0.85% of the sample. A FACSAria II was used to sort memory CD4+ T cells, defined as single viable CD3+CD4+CD8-CD45RO+ cells. Sequencing was carried out using memory CD4+ T cells from blood. The receptors come from an adult in good health and CMV-seronegative.

Turning to this clone: Relative to the germline gene, one junction end is altered; a read error may explain this. The V gene is TRBV5-5, the J gene TRBJ2-7, with no clear D. The CDR3 runs 11 residues. Germline V gene sequence: CDR1 SGHKS, CDR2 YYEKEE (reference sequence). The CDR3 nucleotides are TGTGCCAGCAGATTGGGCTACGAGCAGTACTTC. Translating it yields CASRLGYEQYF.

The CDR3 nucleotides are TGTGCCAGCAGCTTTATGGCAGGGATTAACACTGAAGCTTTCTTT. This gives the protein CASSFMAGINTEAFF. This rearrangement joins TRBV5-5 to TRBJ1-1; tentatively, D is TRBD1 (5 bases). The CDR3 totals 15 residues. Trimming pared 2 bases from V and 2 bases from J, leaving 13 bases between. Germline CDR1 is SGHKS and CDR2 is YYEKEE (reference sequence). Drawing the rest from reference TRBV5-5 and TRBJ1-1, the complete variable domain is DAGVTQSPTHLIKTRGQQVTLRCSPISGHKSVSWYQQVLGQGPQFIFQYYEKEERGRGNFPDRFSARQFPNYSSELNVNALLLGDSALYLCASSFMAGINTEAFFGQGTRLTVV.

The chain couples TRBV6-6 to TRBJ2-1; D is unclear. The CDR3 contains 13 residues. The ends were cut back, 8 bases at V and 0 bases at J, with 8 bases in the middle. CDR1 MNHNY and CDR2 SVGAGI come from the germline V gene (reference sequence). The chain's CDR3 is CASAQSSYNEQFF. DNA for the CDR3: TGTGCCAGCGCACAGAGCTCCTACAATGAGCAGTTCTTC.

The chain links TRBV21-1 to TRBJ1-1. TRBV21-1 is flagged as a pseudogene. The CDR3 spans 16 residues. The CDR3 bases are TGTGCCAGCAGACAGATCTCCAGGGACTGGGAGGATGAAGCTTTCTTT. Protein product: CASRQISRDWEDEAFF.

The table lists this clone with a count of one. This chain uses TRBV20-1 with TRBJ1-2; D is unresolved. From germline, CDR1 is DFQATT and CDR2 SNEGSKA (reference sequence). Trimming stripped 3 bases from V and 4 bases from J, with 6 bases between. The CDR3 covers 11 residues. CDR3 residues: CSASDPYGYTF. The CDR3, as DNA: TGCAGTGCTAGTGATCCCTATGGCTACACCTTC.

V gene TRBV5-5 combines with J gene TRBJ2-2, with a tentative D call TRBD2 (6 bases). The CDR3 has 15 residues. The germline V gene has CDR1 SGHKS and CDR2 YYEKEE (reference sequence). V was shortened by 4 bases and J by 6 bases, with 16 bases between the two germline ends. This chain's CDR3 is CASSVQGLEAGELFF. In DNA, the CDR3 is TGTGCCAGCAGCGTTCAGGGACTCGAGGCCGGGGAGCTGTTTTTT.

V is TRBV10-3 and J is TRBJ2-5; perhaps TRBD2 as D (7 bases). V dropped 1 base and J dropped 7 bases, with 10 bases sitting between them. The CDR3 is made up of 13 amino acids. Germline values: CDR1 ENHRY, CDR2 SYGVKD. Written as DNA, the CDR3 is TGTGCCATCAGTGAGTACAGGGAGGGGACCCAGTACTTC. The encoded protein is CAISEYREGTQYF.

The genes are TRBV28 and TRBJ1-2; 8 nucleotides line up with TRBD1. Looked up from germline, CDR1 is MDHEN and CDR2 is SYDVKM. The CDR3 length is 15 residues. The ends lost 7 bases at V and 10 bases at J; junction bases unmatched: 17. The CDR3 sequence: CASTPFWDRKSDYTF. CDR3 bases: TGTGCCAGCACCCCGTTTTGGGACAGGAAAAGTGACTACACCTTC.

The chain has TRBV5-6 and TRBJ2-3; 7 bases line up with TRBD2. CDR1 is SGHDT and CDR2 is YYEEEE in the germline V gene. The CDR3 sequence is 16 residues long. J lost 2 bases, V lost 3 bases, and 9 bases had no gene match. This CDR3 is CASSSGGGSHTDTQYF. The CDR3 region has the DNA TGTGCCAGCAGCTCGGGCGGGGGTTCCCACACAGATACGCAGTATTTT.

The rearrangement uses TRBV27 and TRBJ2-5, with TRBD1 as a possible D gene (5 bases). CDR3 length: 14 amino acids. V was clipped by 0 bases and J by 4 bases, with 9 bases between them. The germline CDR1 and CDR2 sequences are MNHEY and SMNVEV (reference sequence). The CDR3 protein is CASSLSWGRETQYF. Written as DNA, the CDR3 is TGTGCCAGCAGTTTATCCTGGGGCCGAGAGACCCAGTACTTC.

This chain connects TRBV15 to TRBJ1-4, with D hard to call. The CDR3 is 14 amino acids. Germline V CDR1 and CDR2: LNHNV, YYDKDF (reference sequence). The V end lost 6 bases, the J end lost 3 bases, and 11 bases lay between the germline ends. The CDR3 here is CATSRTGSNEKLFF. The CDR3 bases are TGTGCCACCAGTCGGACGGGTTCTAATGAAAAACTGTTTTTT.

This rearrangement joins TRBV19 to TRBJ2-7; D remains unclear. The CDR3 extends over 14 amino acids. The ends were cut back, 3 bases at V and 0 bases at J, with 9 bases in the middle. Germline lookup yields CDR1 LNHDA and CDR2 SQIVND (reference sequence). CDR3 DNA: TGTGCCAGTAGTATTGGGCGGAACTCCTACGAGCAGTACTTC. It yields the protein CASSIGRNSYEQYF. Full variable domain (remainder filled in from reference TRBV19 and TRBJ2-7): DGGITQSPKYLFRKEGQNVTLSCEQNLNHDAMYWYRQDPGQGLRLIYYSQIVNDFQKGDIAEGYSVSREKKESFPLTVTSAQKNPTAFYLCASSIGRNSYEQYFGPGTRLTVT.

The genes are TRBV28 and TRBJ2-1; D is unclear. V was clipped by 2 bases and J by 3 bases, with 8 bases between them. Per germline, CDR1 MDHEN and CDR2 SYDVKM. The CDR3 sequence is 14 residues long. The CDR3 coding sequence is TGTGCCAGCAGTTTACGCAGCCGCTACAATGAGCAGTTCTTC. It codes for CASSLRSRYNEQFF.

The CDR3 sequence is CASSHQYGGQAVNEKLFF. The CDR3 DNA is TGCGCCAGCAGCCACCAATATGGGGGACAGGCCGTTAATGAAAAACTGTTTTTT. The chain uses TRBV4-1 and TRBJ1-4, with 8 bases aligning to TRBD1. The CDR3 length is 18 residues. Germline loops: CDR1 MGHRA, CDR2 YSYEKL. Trimming at V came to 3 bases and at J to 4 bases, leaving 13 bases not matched to a gene.

V is TRBV29-1 and J is TRBJ2-2, with TRBD2 as a possible D gene (5 bases). Germline-derived CDR1 and CDR2 are SQVTM and ANQGSEA. Trimming removed 6 bases at V and 5 bases at J, with 13 bases between. This CDR3 contains 13 residues. CDR3 amino acids: CSVSLGITGELFF. The CDR3 nucleotides read TGCAGCGTGAGCCTCGGGATTACCGGGGAGCTGTTTTTT.

The chain joins TRBV9 to TRBJ2-7, with 7 bases matching TRBD2. Germline trimming cut 0 bases from V and 3 bases from J; bases unmatched to any gene: 6. CDR1 is SGDLS and CDR2 is YYNGEE in the germline V gene. The CDR3 spans 15 residues. CDR3 in amino acids: CASSVGPAGIYEQYF. DNA for the CDR3: TGTGCCAGCAGCGTAGGTCCAGCGGGAATCTACGAGCAGTACTTC. The whole variable domain, filled in from reference TRBV9 and TRBJ2-7, reads DSGVTQTPKHLITATGQRVTLRCSPRSGDLSVYWYQQSLDQGLQFLIQYYNGEERAKGNILERFSAQQFPDLHSELNLSSLELGDSALYFCASSVGPAGIYEQYFGPGTRLTVT.

The CDR3 region is CASSRRMQSQHF. CDR3 coding DNA: TGTGCCAGCAGTAGAAGGATGCAAAGCCAGCATTTT. The chain recombines TRBV21-1 with TRBJ1-5. TRBV21-1 is termed a pseudogene. The CDR3 spans 12 residues.

V gene TRBV2 combines with J gene TRBJ2-7; no firm D call. Per germline, CDR1 SNHLY and CDR2 FYNNEI. V lost 3 bases to trimming and J lost 6 bases, with 15 bases between them. CDR3 length: 14 amino acids. Written as DNA, the CDR3 is TGTGCCAGCAGTGAGTCTCAGAGAGGTAGCGAGCAGTACTTC. It codes for CASSESQRGSEQYF. The full variable domain, completed using reference TRBV2 and TRBJ2-7, is EPEVTQTPSHQVTQMGQEVILRCVPISNHLYFYWYRQILGQKVEFLVSFYNNEISEKSEIFDDQFSVERPDGSNFTLKIRSTKLEDSAMYFCASSESQRGSEQYFGPGTRLTVT.

This clone appeared a single time. The chain recombines TRBV11-2 with TRBJ2-1; TRBD1 matches 12 bases. Germline V gives CDR1 SGHAT, CDR2 FQNNGV. The CDR3 has 16 amino acids. V shed 4 bases, J shed 2 bases, and the junction held 3 bases outside the gene matches. This chain's CDR3 is CASSSRDRGPYNEQFF. The CDR3 DNA is TGTGCCAGCAGCTCCCGGGACAGGGGGCCCTACAATGAGCAGTTCTTC.

This clone was recorded once. V usage is TRBV2 and J usage is TRBJ2-2; the D gene is possibly TRBD1 (6 bases). CDR3 length: 15 residues. Germline V CDR1 and CDR2: SNHLY, FYNNEI. V dropped 6 bases and J dropped 1 base, with 12 bases sitting between them. For the CDR3, the DNA is TGTGCCAGCAGCCGGGACAACCGGAACACCGGGGAGCTGTTTTTT. Translation gives CASSRDNRNTGELFF.

The chain recombines TRBV28 with TRBJ1-2, with a weak D call TRBD1 (6 bases). The germline V gene has CDR1 MDHEN and CDR2 SYDVKM. V lost 10 bases and J 7 bases, leaving 13 bases between the germline ends. The CDR3 sequence is 11 residues long. The DNA for the CDR3 is TGTGCCATACAGGGTTTTGGTGGCTACACCTTC. It encodes CAIQGFGGYTF.

The chain couples TRBV5-4 to TRBJ2-3; no clear D gene. Trimming cost V 4 bases and J 4 bases, with 19 bases left between them. The CDR3 runs 16 residues. The germline V gene has CDR1 SGHNT and CDR2 YYREEE (reference sequence). The CDR3 DNA reads TGTGCCAGCAGCCGCGGTGGCCTCGGTTCTGCAGATACGCAGTATTTT. Translated: CASSRGGLGSADTQYF.